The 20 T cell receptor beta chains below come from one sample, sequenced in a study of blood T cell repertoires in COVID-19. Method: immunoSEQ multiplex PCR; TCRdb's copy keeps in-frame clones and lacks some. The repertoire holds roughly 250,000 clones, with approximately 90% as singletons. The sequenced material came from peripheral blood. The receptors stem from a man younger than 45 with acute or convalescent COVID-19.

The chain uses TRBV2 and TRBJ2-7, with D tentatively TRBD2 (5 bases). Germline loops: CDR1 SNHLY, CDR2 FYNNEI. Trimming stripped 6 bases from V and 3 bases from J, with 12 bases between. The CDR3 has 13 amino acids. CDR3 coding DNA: TGTGCCAGCAGGCCCTCGGGGATCTACGAGCAGTACTTC. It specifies CASRPSGIYEQYF.

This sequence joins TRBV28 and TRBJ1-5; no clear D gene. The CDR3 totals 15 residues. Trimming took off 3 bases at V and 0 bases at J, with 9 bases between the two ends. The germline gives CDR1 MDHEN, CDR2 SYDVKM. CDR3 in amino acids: CASSLGPYSNQPQHF. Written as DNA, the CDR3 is TGTGCCAGCAGTTTGGGCCCTTATAGCAATCAGCCCCAGCATTTT.

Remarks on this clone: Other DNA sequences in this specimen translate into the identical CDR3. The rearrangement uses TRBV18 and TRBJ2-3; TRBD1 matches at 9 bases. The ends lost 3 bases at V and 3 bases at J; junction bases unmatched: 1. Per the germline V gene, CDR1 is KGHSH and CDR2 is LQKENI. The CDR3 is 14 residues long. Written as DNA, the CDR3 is TGTGCCAGCTCACCGGGACAGGGAACAGATACGCAGTATTTT. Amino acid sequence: CASSPGQGTDTQYF.

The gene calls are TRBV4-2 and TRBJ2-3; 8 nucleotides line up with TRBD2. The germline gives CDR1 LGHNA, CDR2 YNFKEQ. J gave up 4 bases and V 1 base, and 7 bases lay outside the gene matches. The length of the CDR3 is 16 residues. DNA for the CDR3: TGTGCCAGCAGCCAAGTCCATAGCGGGGCTTCAGATACGCAGTATTTT. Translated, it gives CASSQVHSGASDTQYF.

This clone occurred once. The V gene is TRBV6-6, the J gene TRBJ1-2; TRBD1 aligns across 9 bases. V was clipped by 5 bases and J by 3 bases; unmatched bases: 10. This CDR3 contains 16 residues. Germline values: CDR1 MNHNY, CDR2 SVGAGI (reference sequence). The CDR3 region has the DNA TGTGCCAGCAGTACGACAGGGGGGTCTAATTACTATGGCTACACCTTC. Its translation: CASSTTGGSNYYGYTF.

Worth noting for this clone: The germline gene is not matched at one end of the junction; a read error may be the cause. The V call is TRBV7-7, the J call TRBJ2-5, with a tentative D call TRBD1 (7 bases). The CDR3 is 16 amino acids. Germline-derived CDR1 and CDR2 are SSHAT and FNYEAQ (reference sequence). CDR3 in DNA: TGTGCTAGCAGCTTAGCCCCAGGGGCAGGGGGGGAGACCCAGTACTTC. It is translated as CASSLAPGAGGETQYF.

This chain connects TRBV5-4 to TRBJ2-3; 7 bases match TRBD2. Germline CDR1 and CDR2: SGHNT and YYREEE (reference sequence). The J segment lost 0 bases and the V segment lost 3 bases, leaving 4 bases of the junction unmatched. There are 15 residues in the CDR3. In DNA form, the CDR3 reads TGTGCCAGCAGCTCTCGCGGGGGAAGCACAGATACGCAGTATTTT. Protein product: CASSSRGGSTDTQYF.

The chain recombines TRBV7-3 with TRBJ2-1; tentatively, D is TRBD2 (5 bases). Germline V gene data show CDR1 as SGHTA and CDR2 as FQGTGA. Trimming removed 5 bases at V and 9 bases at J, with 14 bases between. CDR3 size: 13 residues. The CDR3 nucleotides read TGTGCCAGCAGCCAAACCCGGGATTTTGAGCAGTTCTTC. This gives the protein CASSQTRDFEQFF.

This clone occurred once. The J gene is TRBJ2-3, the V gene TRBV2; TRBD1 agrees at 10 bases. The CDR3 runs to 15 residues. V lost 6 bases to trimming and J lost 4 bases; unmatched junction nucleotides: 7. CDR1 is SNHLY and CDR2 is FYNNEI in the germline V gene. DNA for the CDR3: TGTGCCAGCAGGGGGGGACAGGGGAGCGCAGATACGCAGTATTTT. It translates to CASRGGQGSADTQYF.

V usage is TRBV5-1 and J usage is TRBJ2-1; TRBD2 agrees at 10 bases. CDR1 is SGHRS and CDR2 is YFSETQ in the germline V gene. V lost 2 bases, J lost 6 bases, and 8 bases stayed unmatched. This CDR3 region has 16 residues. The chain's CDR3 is CASSFYLAGDRNEQFF. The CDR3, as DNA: TGCGCCAGCAGCTTTTATCTAGCGGGAGACCGCAATGAGCAGTTCTTC.

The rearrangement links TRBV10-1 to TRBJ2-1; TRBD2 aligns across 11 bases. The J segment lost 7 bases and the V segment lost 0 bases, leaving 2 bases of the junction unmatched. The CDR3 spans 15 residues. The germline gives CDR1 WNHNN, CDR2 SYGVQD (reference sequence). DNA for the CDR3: TGCGCCAGCAGTGAGTCTAGCGGGAGGGGGAATGAGCAGTTCTTC. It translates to CASSESSGRGNEQFF.

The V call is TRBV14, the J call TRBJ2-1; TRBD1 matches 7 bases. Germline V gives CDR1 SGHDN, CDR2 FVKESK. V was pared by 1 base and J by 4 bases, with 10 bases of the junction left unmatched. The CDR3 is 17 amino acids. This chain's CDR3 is CASSQAGGAFNYNEQFF. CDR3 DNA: TGTGCCAGCAGCCAAGCAGGGGGAGCATTCAATTACAATGAGCAGTTCTTC.

For the CDR3, the DNA is TGTGCCAGCAGTTTGAAGACTAGCCGGGGCGAGCAGTACTTC. Its translation: CASSLKTSRGEQYF. J is TRBJ2-7 and V is TRBV27, with 7 bases lining up with TRBD2. J was trimmed by 6 bases and V by 3 bases; bases with no gene match: 8. The V gene's germline CDR1 is MNHEY and CDR2 SMNVEV (reference sequence). The CDR3 spans 14 residues.

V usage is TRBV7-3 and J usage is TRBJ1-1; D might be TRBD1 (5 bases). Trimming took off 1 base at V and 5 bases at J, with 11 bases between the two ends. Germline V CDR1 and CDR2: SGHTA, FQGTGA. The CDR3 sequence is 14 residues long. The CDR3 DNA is TGTGCCAGCAGCTTAAACACAGGCCTTACTGAAGCTTTCTTT. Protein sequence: CASSLNTGLTEAFF.

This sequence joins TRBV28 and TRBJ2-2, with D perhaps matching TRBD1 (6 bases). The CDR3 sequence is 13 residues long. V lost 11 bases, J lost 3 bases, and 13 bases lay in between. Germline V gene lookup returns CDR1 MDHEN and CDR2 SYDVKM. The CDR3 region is CASRRGHTGELFF. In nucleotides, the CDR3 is TGTGCCTCCCGCAGGGGTCACACCGGGGAGCTGTTTTTT.

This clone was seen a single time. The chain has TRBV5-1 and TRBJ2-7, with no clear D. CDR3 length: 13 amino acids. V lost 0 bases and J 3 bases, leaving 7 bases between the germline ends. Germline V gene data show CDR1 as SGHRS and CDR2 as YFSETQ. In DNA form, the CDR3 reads TGCGCCAGCAGCTTGGCACAGAGCTACGAGCAGTACTTC. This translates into CASSLAQSYEQYF. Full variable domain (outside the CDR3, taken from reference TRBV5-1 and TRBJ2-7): KAGVTQTPRYLIKTRGQQVTLSCSPISGHRSVSWYQQTPGQGLQFLFEYFSETQRNKGNFPGRFSGRQFSNSRSEMNVSTLELGDSALYLCASSLAQSYEQYFGPGTRLTVT.

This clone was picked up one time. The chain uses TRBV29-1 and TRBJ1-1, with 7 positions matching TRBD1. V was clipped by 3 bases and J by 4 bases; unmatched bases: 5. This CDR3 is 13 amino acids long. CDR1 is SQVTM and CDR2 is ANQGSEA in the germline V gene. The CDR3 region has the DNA TGCAGCGTTGATAACGAGGGGGCCACTGAAGCTTTCTTT. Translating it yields CSVDNEGATEAFF.

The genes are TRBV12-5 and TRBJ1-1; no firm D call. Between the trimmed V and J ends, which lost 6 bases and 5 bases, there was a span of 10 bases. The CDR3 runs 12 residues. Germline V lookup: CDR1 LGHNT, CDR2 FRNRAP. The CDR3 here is CASGTQWTEAFF. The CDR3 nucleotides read TGTGCTAGTGGGACACAGTGGACTGAAGCTTTCTTT.

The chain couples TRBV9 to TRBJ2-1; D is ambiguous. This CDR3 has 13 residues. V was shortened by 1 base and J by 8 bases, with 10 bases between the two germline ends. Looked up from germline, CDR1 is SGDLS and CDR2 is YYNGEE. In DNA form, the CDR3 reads TGTGCCAGCAGCGTATCCCTTTATGATGAGCAGTTCTTC. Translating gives CASSVSLYDEQFF.

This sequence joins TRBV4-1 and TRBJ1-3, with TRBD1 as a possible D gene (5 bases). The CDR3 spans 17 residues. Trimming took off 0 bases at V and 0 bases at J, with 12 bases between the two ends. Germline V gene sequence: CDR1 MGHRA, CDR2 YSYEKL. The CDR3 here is CASSQEGLSGSGNTIYF. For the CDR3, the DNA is TGCGCCAGCAGCCAAGAGGGGCTATCGGGCTCTGGAAACACCATATATTTT.